The subject of this entry is one T cell receptor beta chain. Its antigen is not identified. Treatment defined: approximately nine-day PBMC culture with coronavirus spike peptide pools or control peptides (ViraFEST assay). Using peptide pools, antigen-specific T cells were expanded in ViraFEST before TCRs were sequenced. A half-volume replacement of the medium with fresh IL-2 medium was performed on days 3 and 7. Germline CDR1 DFQATT, CDR2 SNEGSKA (reference sequence). V was cut by 4 bases and J by 2 bases, with 16 bases left in between. The CDR3 length is 15 residues. Oncomine TCR Beta short-read sequencing was applied to DNA from cultured CD4+ T cells. Cultures of CD4+ T cells served as the source for extracting genomic DNA. Using its own MiXCR run on the PCR reads, TCRdb lists one record per CDR3 protein. The table includes approximately 23,000 distinct CDR3 sequences, roughly 50% detected once. This specimen comes from a study of vaccination and CD4 T cells after COVID-19. Study background: Convalescent cases consisted of six males and four females, of whom two were Hispanic.

The starting material was CD4+ T cells from blood, cultured in vitro, obtained before SARS-CoV-2 vaccination. The TCR comes from a human donor who received a COVID-19 vaccine. The V gene is TRBV20-1, the J gene TRBJ2-3; the D gene is possibly TRBD2 (7 bases). CDR3 coding DNA: TGCAGTGCTACCGGGACTAAGGGGGACACAGATACGCAGTATTTT. Translating gives CSATGTKGDTDTQYF.